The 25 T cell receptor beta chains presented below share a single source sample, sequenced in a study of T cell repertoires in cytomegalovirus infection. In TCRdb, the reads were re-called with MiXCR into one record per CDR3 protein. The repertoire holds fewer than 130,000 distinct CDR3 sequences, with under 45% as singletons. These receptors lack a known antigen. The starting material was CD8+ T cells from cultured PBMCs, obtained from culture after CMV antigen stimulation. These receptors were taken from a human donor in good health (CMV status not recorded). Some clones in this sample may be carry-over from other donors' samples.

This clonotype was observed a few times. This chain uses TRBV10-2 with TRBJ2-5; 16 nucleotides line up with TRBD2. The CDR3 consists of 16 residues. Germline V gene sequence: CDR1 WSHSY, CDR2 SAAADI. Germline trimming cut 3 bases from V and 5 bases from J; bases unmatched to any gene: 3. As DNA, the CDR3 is TGCGCCAGCAGTGAAGGGACTAGCGGGGGGGCGGAGACCCAGTACTTC. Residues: CASSEGTSGGAETQYF.

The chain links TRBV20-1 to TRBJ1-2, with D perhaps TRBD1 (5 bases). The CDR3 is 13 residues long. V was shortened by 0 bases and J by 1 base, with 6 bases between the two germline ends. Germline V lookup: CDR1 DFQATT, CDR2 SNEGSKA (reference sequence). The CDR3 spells CSARETVNYGYTF. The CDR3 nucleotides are TGCAGTGCTAGAGAGACAGTTAACTATGGCTACACCTTC.

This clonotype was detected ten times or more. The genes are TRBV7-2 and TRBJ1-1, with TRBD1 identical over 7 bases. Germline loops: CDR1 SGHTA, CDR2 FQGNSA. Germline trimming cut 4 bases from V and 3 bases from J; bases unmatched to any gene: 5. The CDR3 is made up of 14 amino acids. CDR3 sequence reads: CASSSNRGDTEAFF. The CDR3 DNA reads TGTGCCAGCAGCTCGAACAGGGGCGACACTGAAGCTTTCTTT.

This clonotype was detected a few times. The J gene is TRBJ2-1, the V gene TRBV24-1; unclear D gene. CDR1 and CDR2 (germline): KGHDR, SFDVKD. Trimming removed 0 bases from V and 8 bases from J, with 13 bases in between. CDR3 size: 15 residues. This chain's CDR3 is CATSDLLDMTDEQFF. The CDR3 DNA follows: TGTGCCACCAGTGATTTGCTCGATATGACCGATGAGCAGTTCTTC.

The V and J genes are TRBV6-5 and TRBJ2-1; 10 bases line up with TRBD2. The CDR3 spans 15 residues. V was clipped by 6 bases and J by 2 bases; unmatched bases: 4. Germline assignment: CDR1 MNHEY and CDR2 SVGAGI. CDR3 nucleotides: TGTGCCAGCAGGCGTCTAGCGGGGGCCTACAATGAGCAGTTCTTC. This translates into CASRRLAGAYNEQFF.

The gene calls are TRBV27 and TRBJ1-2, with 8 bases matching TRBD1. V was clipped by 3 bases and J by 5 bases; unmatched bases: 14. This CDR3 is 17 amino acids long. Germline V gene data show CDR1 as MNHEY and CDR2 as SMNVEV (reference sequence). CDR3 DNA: TGTGCCAGCAGTTTCATGCCAGGGGGCCATACAGGGTATGGCTACACCTTC. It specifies CASSFMPGGHTGYGYTF.

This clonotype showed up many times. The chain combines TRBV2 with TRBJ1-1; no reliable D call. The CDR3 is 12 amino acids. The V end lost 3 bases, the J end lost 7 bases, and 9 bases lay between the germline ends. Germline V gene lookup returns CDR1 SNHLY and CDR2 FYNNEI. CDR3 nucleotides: TGTGCCAGCAGTGACGCAGTTTTTGAAGCTTTCTTT. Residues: CASSDAVFEAFF.

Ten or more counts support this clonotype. CDR3 nucleotide sequence: TGTGCCAGCAGTGGCGGGGGGGACACAGATACGCAGTATTTT. Residues: CASSGGGDTDTQYF. The chain has TRBV6-1 and TRBJ2-3; TRBD2 matches at 9 bases. CDR1 MNHNS and CDR2 SASEGT come from the germline V gene. The CDR3 length is 14 residues. Unmatched junction bases numbered 1, after V lost 4 bases and J lost 2 bases.

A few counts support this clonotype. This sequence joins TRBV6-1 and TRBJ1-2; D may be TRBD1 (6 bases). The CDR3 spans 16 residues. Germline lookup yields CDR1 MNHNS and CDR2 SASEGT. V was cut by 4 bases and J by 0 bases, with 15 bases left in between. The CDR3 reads CASSGFYREPNYGYTF. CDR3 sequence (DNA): TGTGCCAGCAGTGGGTTCTACAGGGAACCTAACTATGGCTACACCTTC.

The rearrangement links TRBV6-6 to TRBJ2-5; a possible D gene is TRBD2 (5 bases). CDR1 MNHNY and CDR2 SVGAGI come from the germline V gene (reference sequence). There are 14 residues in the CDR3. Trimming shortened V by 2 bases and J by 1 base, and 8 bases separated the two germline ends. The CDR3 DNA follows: TGTGCCAGCAGTTACCTGGCGGGCCAAGAGACCCAGTACTTC. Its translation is CASSYLAGQETQYF.

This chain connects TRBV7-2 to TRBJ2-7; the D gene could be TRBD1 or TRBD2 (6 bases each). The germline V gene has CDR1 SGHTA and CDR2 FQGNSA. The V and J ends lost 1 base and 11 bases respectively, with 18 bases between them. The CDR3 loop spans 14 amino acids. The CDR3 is CASSLVTGADREYF. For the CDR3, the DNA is TGTGCCAGCAGCTTAGTAACGGGGGCGGATAGGGAGTACTTC.

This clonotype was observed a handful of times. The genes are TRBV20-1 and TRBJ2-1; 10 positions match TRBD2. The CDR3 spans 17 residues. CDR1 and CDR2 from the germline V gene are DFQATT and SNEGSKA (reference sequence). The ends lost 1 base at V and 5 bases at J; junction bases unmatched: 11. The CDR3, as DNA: TGCAGTGCTAGAGGTGGACGGAGCGGGGGGGCCGACAATGAGCAGTTCTTC. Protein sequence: CSARGGRSGGADNEQFF.

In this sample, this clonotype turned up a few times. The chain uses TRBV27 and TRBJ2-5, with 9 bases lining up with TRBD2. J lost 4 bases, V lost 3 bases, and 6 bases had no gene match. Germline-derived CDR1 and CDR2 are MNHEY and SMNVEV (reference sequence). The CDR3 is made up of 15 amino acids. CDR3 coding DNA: TGTGCCAGCAGTTTTGTAGCGGGGGACTTAGAGACCCAGTACTTC. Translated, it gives CASSFVAGDLETQYF.

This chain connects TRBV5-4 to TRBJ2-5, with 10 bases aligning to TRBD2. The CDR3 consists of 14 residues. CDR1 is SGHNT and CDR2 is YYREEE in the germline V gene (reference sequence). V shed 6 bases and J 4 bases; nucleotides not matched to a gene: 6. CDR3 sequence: CASNPGLALETQYF. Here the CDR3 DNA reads TGTGCCAGCAACCCGGGACTAGCGTTAGAGACCCAGTACTTC.

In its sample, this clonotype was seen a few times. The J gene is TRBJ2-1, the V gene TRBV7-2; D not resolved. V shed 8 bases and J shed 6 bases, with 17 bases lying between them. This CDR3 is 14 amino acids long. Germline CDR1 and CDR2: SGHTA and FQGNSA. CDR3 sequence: CASLSGSKGNEQFF. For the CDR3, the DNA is TGTGCCAGCCTGTCCGGGTCCAAGGGCAATGAGCAGTTCTTC.

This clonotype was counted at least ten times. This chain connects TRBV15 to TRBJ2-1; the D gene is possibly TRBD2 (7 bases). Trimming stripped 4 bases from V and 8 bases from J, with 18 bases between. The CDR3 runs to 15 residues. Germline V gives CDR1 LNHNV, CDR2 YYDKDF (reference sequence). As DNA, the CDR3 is TGTGCCACCAGCACATCGGGCGGGGGCTGGGATGAGCAGTTCTTC. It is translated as CATSTSGGGWDEQFF.

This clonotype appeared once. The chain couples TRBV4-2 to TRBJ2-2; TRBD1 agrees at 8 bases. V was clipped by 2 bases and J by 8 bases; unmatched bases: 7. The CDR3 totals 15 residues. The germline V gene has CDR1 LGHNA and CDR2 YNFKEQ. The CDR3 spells CASSQRTGTSGELFF. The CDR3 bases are TGTGCCAGCAGCCAACGGACAGGGACGAGTGGGGAGCTGTTTTTT.

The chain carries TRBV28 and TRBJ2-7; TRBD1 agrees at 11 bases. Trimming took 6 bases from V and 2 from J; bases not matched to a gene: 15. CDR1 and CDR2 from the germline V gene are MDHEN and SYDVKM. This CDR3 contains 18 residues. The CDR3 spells CASSLLPMGQGVTYEQYF. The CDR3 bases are TGTGCCAGCAGCCTTTTGCCGATGGGACAGGGGGTAACCTACGAGCAGTACTTC.

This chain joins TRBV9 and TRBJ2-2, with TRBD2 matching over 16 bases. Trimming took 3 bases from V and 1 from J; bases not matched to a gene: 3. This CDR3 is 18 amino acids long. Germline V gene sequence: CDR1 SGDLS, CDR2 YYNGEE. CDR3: CASSEGLAGGQNTGELFF. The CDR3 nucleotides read TGTGCCAGCAGCGAGGGACTAGCGGGGGGGCAGAACACCGGGGAGCTGTTTTTT.

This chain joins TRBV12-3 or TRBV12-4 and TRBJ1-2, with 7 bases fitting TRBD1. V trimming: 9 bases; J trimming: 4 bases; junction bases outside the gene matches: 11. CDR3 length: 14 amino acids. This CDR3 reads CASSQSGQTYGYTF. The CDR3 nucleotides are TGTGCCAGTAGCCAATCGGGACAGACCTATGGCTACACCTTC.

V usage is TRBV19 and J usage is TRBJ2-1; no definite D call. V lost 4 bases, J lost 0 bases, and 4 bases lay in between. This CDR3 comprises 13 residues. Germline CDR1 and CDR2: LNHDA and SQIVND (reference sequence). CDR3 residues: CASSTDSYNEQFF. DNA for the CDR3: TGTGCCAGTAGTACTGACTCCTACAATGAGCAGTTCTTC.

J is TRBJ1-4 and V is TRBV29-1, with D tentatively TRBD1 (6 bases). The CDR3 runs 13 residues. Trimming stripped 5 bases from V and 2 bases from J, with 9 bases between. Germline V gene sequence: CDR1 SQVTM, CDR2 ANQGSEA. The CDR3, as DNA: TGCAGCGTTAACAGGGAGACTAATGAAAAACTGTTTTTT. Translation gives CSVNRETNEKLFF.

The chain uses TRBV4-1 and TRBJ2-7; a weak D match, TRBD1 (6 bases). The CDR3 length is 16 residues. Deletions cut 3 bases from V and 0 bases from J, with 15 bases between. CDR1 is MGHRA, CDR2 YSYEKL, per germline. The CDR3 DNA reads TGCGCCAGCAGCCAGGGGGCCGACAGGAGCTCCTACGAGCAGTACTTC. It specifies CASSQGADRSSYEQYF.

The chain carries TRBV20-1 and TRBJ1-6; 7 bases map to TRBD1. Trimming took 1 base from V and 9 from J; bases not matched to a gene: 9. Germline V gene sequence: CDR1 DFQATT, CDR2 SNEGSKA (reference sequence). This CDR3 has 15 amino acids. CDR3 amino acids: CSARAKTGYGSPLHF. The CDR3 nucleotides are TGCAGTGCTAGAGCGAAGACAGGGTATGGTTCACCCCTCCACTTT.

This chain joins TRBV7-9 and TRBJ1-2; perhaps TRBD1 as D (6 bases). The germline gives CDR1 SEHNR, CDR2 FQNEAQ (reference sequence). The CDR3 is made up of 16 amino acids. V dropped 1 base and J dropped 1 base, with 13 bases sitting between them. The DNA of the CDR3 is TGTGCCAGCAGCTTAGAGGGTACAGGGAATAACTATGGCTACACCTTC. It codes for CASSLEGTGNNYGYTF.